One sample yielded the 11 T cell receptor beta chains listed below, sequenced in a study of blood T cell repertoires in COVID-19. Measured with immunoSEQ multiplex PCR; TCRdb has only the in-frame clones, and not every one. The top ten clones hold 9.5% to 15% of a sample with about 210,000 clones, over 75% of them seen once. Material: peripheral blood. Receptor source: a human donor in a cohort sampled during active COVID-19.

On this clone itself: Distinct nucleotide sequences in the sample also encode this CDR3. The gene calls are TRBV2 and TRBJ1-5, with 9 bases identical to TRBD1. The V and J ends lost 5 bases and 5 bases, in that order; junction bases with no gene match: 4. The CDR3 runs 14 residues. Germline CDR1 reads SNHLY; CDR2 reads FYNNEI. The CDR3 reads CASSRDRVDQPQHF. CDR3 nucleotides: TGTGCCAGCAGTAGGGACAGGGTTGATCAGCCCCAGCATTTT. The full variable domain, rest sourced from reference TRBV2 and TRBJ1-5, is EPEVTQTPSHQVTQMGQEVILRCVPISNHLYFYWYRQILGQKVEFLVSFYNNEISEKSEIFDDQFSVERPDGSNFTLKIRSTKLEDSAMYFCASSRDRVDQPQHFGDGTRLSIL.

V gene TRBV28 combines with J gene TRBJ2-2; TRBD2 is a possible D gene (6 bases). The CDR3 totals 15 residues. The V end was cut by 2 bases, the J end by 7 bases, with 14 bases between. Germline CDR1 and CDR2: MDHEN and SYDVKM. CDR3 nucleotide sequence: TGTGCCAGCAGTTTAGGAGGGGAATGGGGCGGGGAGCTGTTTTTT. It translates to CASSLGGEWGGELFF. Complete variable domain (other parts from reference TRBV28 and TRBJ2-2): DVKVTQSSRYLVKRTGEKVFLECVQDMDHENMFWYRQDPGLGLRLIYFSYDVKMKEKGDIPEGYSVSREKKERFSLILESASTNQTSMYLCASSLGGEWGGELFFGEGSRLTVL.

J is TRBJ2-7 and V is TRBV28, with 11 bases fitting TRBD1. Per the germline V gene, CDR1 is MDHEN and CDR2 is SYDVKM. The J segment lost 2 bases and the V segment lost 2 bases, leaving 2 bases of the junction unmatched. The length of the CDR3 is 15 residues. CDR3 DNA: TGTGCCAGCAGTTTACCGGGACAGGGGGCCTACGAGCAGTACTTC. Its protein product is CASSLPGQGAYEQYF.

V is TRBV4-2 and J is TRBJ2-2; 14 bases agree with TRBD2. In germline, CDR1 is LGHNA, CDR2 YNFKEQ. This CDR3 spans 18 amino acids. Trimming took 4 bases from V and 3 from J; bases not matched to a gene: 7. The DNA of the CDR3 is TGTGCCAGCAGCCCTCGACTAGCGGGGGGGCCAGACACCGGGGAGCTGTTTTTT. Translating it yields CASSPRLAGGPDTGELFF.

This chain joins TRBV5-1 and TRBJ2-6, with D possibly matching TRBD1 (6 bases). V lost 4 bases and J 0 bases, leaving 8 bases between the germline ends. The V gene's germline CDR1 is SGHRS and CDR2 YFSETQ. This CDR3 has 15 amino acids. CDR3 sequence reads: CASSPQGSGANVLTF. The CDR3 DNA sequence: TGCGCCAGCAGCCCACAGGGCTCTGGGGCCAACGTCCTGACTTTC.

The J gene is TRBJ2-1, the V gene TRBV11-3; 14 bases align to TRBD2. V was pared by 5 bases and J by 8 bases, with 11 bases of the junction left unmatched. Germline V lookup: CDR1 SGHNT, CDR2 YENEEA. This CDR3 has 17 residues. Here the CDR3 reads CASSPRGGTSGSDEQFF. The DNA for the CDR3 is TGTGCCAGCAGCCCACGGGGAGGGACTAGCGGGAGCGATGAGCAGTTCTTC.

CDR3 nucleotide sequence: TGTGCCAGCAGCTACCAGGAGGACAGTGCCTACGAGCAGTACTTC. Its translation: CASSYQEDSAYEQYF. V is TRBV6-5 and J is TRBJ2-7; perhaps TRBD1 as D (6 bases). The CDR3 consists of 15 residues. The germline V gene has CDR1 MNHEY and CDR2 SVGAGI. V lost 6 bases, J lost 2 bases, and 17 bases lay in between.

The chain links TRBV24-1 to TRBJ2-2; the D gene is possibly TRBD2 (7 bases). V was trimmed by 10 bases and J by 4 bases, leaving 9 bases between them. The germline gives CDR1 KGHDR, CDR2 SFDVKD. This CDR3 has 12 residues. CDR3 coding DNA: TGTGCCACAGGGGGGGCCACCGGGGAGCTGTTTTTT. It codes for CATGGATGELFF.

The chain is built from TRBV19 and TRBJ2-2; the match to TRBD2 covers 9 bases. Germline V CDR1 and CDR2: LNHDA, SQIVND (reference sequence). The CDR3 contains 17 residues. Trimming took 8 bases from V and 4 from J; bases not matched to a gene: 14. Here the CDR3 DNA reads TGTGCCAGTGGGCGGGCAATAGCGGGAGAGGTCACCGGGGAGCTGTTTTTT. The encoded protein is CASGRAIAGEVTGELFF.

The count of this clone is one. The genes are TRBV6-4 and TRBJ1-2, with D uncertain. The CDR3 has 13 residues. Trimming removed 5 bases at V and 7 bases at J, with 14 bases between. The germline V gene encodes CDR1 MRHNA and CDR2 SNTAGT. The chain's CDR3 is CASSSNGEGGYTF. The CDR3, as DNA: TGTGCCAGCAGTTCGAACGGGGAGGGTGGCTACACCTTC.

This clone came up once. V gene TRBV4-2 combines with J gene TRBJ1-2, with 9 bases fitting TRBD1. The CDR3 covers 19 residues. V lost 0 bases to trimming and J lost 8 bases; unmatched junction nucleotides: 19. Germline V gene lookup returns CDR1 LGHNA and CDR2 YNFKEQ. CDR3 in amino acids: CASSQDQRGTGHAGIGYTF. Written as DNA, the CDR3 is TGTGCCAGCAGCCAAGATCAGAGGGGGACAGGGCACGCCGGTATCGGCTACACCTTC.